The TCR beta chain under discussion was sequenced for a study of cytomegalovirus exposure and HLA in healthy donors (dated by TCRdb to the late 2010s). For the wider study: In an earlier analysis of roughly 500 of the donors, roughly 300 Gb of sequence data and some 120 million unique TCR beta sequences from 180 million or so T cells were reported. All discovery cohort repertoires had been generated on a single sequencing platform. Typing coverage varied by locus: roughly 620-640 donors for A, B, C, DRB1 and DQB1; approximately 560 for DQA1; more than 600 for DPA1; around 450 for DPB1. Donor age, sex, ethnicity and CMV serostatus were collected together with the repertoire data. Along with the roughly 700-subject first cohort, a separate validation cohort of approximately 110 different subjects was used. The genetic ancestry cluster associated with self-reported Caucasian donors included about four fifths of the roughly 390 genotyped donors. The study combined high-throughput TCR immunosequencing, statistical association of individual TCRs with disease status, and machine learning to predict cytomegalovirus infection status. Roughly 310 gigabases of sequencing data and tens of millions of unique TCR sequences were included in an early release covering around 650 HLA-typed donors. In a later genetic analysis, genome-wide SNP genotypes for about 65% of the 666 donors were used, and that subset was treated as a discovery cohort. The study aimed to test whether signatures of past pathogen exposure could be identified by cataloging public T cell receptors. Because of strong linkage in the cohort, five DR-DQ haplotypes were treated as single units for association and clustering. Class I and class II HLA loci were covered by the typing at four-digit resolution. The study profiled the T cell repertoires of 500 to 800 subjects by immunosequencing and related them to cytomegalovirus serostatus. In a later analysis, previously published TCR beta repertoires from 600 to 850 donors were re-analyzed and high-resolution HLA genotyping was added so that TCR occurrence patterns could be studied. Among about 390 genotyped donors of the cohort, an average of 235,054 unique TCR beta nucleotide sequences were sequenced per donor, around a sixth of them non-productive. Rather than drawing on any new phenotypic data, the later analysis identified candidate immune exposures from TCR beta sequences and the way those sequences occurred across donors. To decide whether each TCR beta V gene segment behaved as functional or pseudogenic, an earlier analysis of some 570 of the donors relied on high-throughput TCR beta sequencing.

Library generation was performed with the immunoSEQ multiplex PCR assay. For the multiplex PCR, a mixture combining 60 forward primers for TCR Vbeta segments and 13 reverse primers for TCR Jbeta segments was used. Amplification of the CDR3 region of rearranged TCR beta genes was performed with a multiplex PCR assay on genomic DNA. Amplified TCR beta libraries were sequenced as 87-base-pair reads on the Illumina HiSeq System. The source study handled its data this way. A later analysis tallied 75 million to 95 million unique TCR beta chains across the 666 repertoires, and approximately 9.9 million of those chains were shared by two or more donors. To remove PCR and sequencing errors, raw reads were error-corrected and collapsed into unique sequences using a nearest-neighbor algorithm that merged closely related sequences. To assign V, D and J gene segments, CDR3 sequences were aligned to IMGT reference sequences. For a sequence to be retained, at least a six-nucleotide match to both a V gene segment and a J gene segment was required. Rearrangements were called productive when the CDR3 lacked stop codons and stayed in frame with V and J; all others were non-productive. Following IMGT convention, CDR3 was defined as the stretch from the second conserved V-encoded cysteine to the conserved J-encoded phenylalanine. The earlier analysis of about 500 of the donors excluded sequences that lacked an unambiguous match to a single V gene segment. In an earlier analysis of 587 of the donors, V segments were called functional above 56.7% productive rearrangements and were called segregating when the between-donor standard deviation exceeded 5%. A statistical classification framework was developed to diagnose cytomegalovirus status using the catalog of TCR beta chain sequences. V and J gene assignment, in a later analysis, came from comparing TCR nucleotide sequences with IMGT/GENE-DB human TR gene sequences. Using the TCRdist pipeline, a later analysis assigned CDR3 sequences along with most-parsimonious VDJ recombination scenarios. In a later analysis, each TCR beta chain was defined by its CDR3 amino acid sequence together with its V-gene family, and reads lacking a unique V-gene family were excluded. A later analysis removed nearly 600 highly shared, low-generation-probability nucleotide sequences to deal with suspected cross-contamination and a sequencing artifact. In a later analysis, a clonal expansion index was calculated for each public chain from normalized within-repertoire ranks of inferred template counts. Generation probabilities in a later analysis came from a VDJ recombination model fitted to out-of-frame rearrangements, and those results were checked against IGoR. In a later analysis, TCR-TCR, TCR-HLA and TCR-CMV co-occurrence was scored with hypergeometric tests, and a repertoire-size bias correction was applied to TCR pairs. False discovery rates were estimated in a later analysis by permuting HLA or CMV assignments 20 times. In a later analysis, co-occurring TCRs were grouped with DBSCAN, and TCRdist sequence similarity was added when clustering was performed within HLA-allele-positive subsets. For co-occurrence clustering, repertoires with fewer than 30,000 or more than 120,000 public chains were excluded, along with five or six repertoires with anomalous nucleotide sharing. Not all clones reach the TCRdb copy of this immuneACCESS table, which keeps in-frame sequences only. Checked studies attribute under half of the gap to unresolved V genes and leave the rest unexplained. The V and J calls and clone size come from that table; D and trimming were worked out from the DNA. This sample gives hundreds of thousands of clones in total; just over 75% of them show up just once. The top ten hold roughly 0.6% of the sample.

In total, 500 to 700 healthy bone marrow donors made up the cohort. All cohort members were sampled while nominally healthy, although unrecorded immune exposures were likely present. The donor tested CMV seronegative, placing the donor among the 350 or so seronegative members of the cohort. Every donor gave a peripheral blood sample, and the peripheral blood mononuclear cells from that sample were used for TCR beta sequencing. The Qiagen DNeasy Blood Extraction Kit was used to extract genomic DNA from the blood cell samples. Regarding this clone: Its cognate antigen has yet to be identified. No much larger clonotype is one base removed from it; base qualities were not supplied.

Results the study describes overall, beyond this receptor: A group of highly shared sequence variants was considered likely to be a technical artifact of the sequencing pipeline. A later analysis associated around 16,000 TCR beta sequences with specific HLA alleles at a false discovery rate of 0.05. Compared with equally common non-associated chains, HLA-associated TCR beta chains in a later analysis were more clonally expanded and had lower generation probabilities. Three of the identified cytomegalovirus-associated TCR beta chains were confirmed in vitro to be specific for cytomegalovirus antigens. Some IMGT-functional V segments, including TRBV6-2 and TRBV6-3, could not be told apart with the 87-base-pair reads, so those segments were excluded. A later genetic analysis reported fewer N-insertions in productive TCRs among donors in an Asian-associated ancestry cluster than the approximately 670-donor mean. According to the authors, the approach could potentially be generalized to other disease states and immunological phenotypes. An earlier analysis of approximately 590 of the donors showed that most TCR beta V segments appeared in productive rearrangements either about 87% or about 30% of the time, which broadly matched IMGT annotations. Correlated functional status among segregating V segments might reflect linkage disequilibrium, but an unknown experimental factor could not be ruled out. Across donors, most TCR sequences were observed very rarely, whereas some public TCRs were present in many individuals. In a later analysis, TCR association rates were found to vary across HLA loci, with the most associated TCRs seen for DRB1 alleles and the fewest for HLA-C alleles. Only TCR beta chains were sequenced in this cohort, and the absence of alpha or paired-chain data limited detectable features. A further reported finding was that TCR beta sequences accurately predicted the HLA-A and HLA-B alleles for most subjects in the first cohort. In a later analysis, several top co-occurrence clusters were reported to appear linked to parvovirus B19, influenza, CMV and Epstein-Barr virus. CMV serostatus was the only immune exposure information available for the cohort. Most CMV-associated TCR beta chains appeared to be HLA-restricted in a later analysis, and the HLA associations seemed to be driven largely by CMV exposure. A later genetic analysis associated a missense DCLRE1C variant with V-gene and J-gene trimming of TCR beta chains, and an independent cohort replicated the association. The study gave a list of some 150 TCR beta chains associated with cytomegalovirus. Because counts were too low, about 18 rarely observed V segments, including chromosome 9 orphons, were excluded from the earlier analysis of fewer than 650 of the donors. The classifier was reported to diagnose cytomegalovirus status with high specificity and sensitivity in both the original cohort and the validation cohort. The presence/absence analyses assumed that sequencing depth was roughly uniform across donors, and that assumption may not be true. Strong co-occurrence of HLA alleles, especially DR and DQ, made assigning TCR associations to individual alleles difficult. Because some donors lacked HLA typing at each locus, the association tests relied only on the typed subset.

From the germline V gene, CDR1 is SGHTA and CDR2 is FQGNSA. At the junction V is shortened by 5 bases and J by 2 bases, with 15 bases in between. Including cysteine and phenylalanine, the CDR3 has 16 amino acids. Only CDR3 DNA is held: 48 bases, read in frame from base 1. This chain joins TRBV7-2 to TRBJ2-2; the best D guess is TRBD2, with 7 bases matching. The TCR was taken from a man aged 18-30 years in good health and CMV-seronegative. The source material was PBMCs. The nucleotide sequence reads TGTGCCAGCAGCCCCGAGGGGGGGCGAAACACCGGGGAGCTGTTTTTT. Translated, this is CASSPEGGRNTGELFF.